Below, one T cell receptor (beta chain) is given with its context. The PBMCs were sourced from fresh peripheral blood (more than 8.5 ml). Regions amplified from RNA transcripts were the TCR beta CDR3 regions. The HTBI set primed first-round TCR CDR3 RT-PCR. A single record per CDR3 protein comes from TCRdb applying MiXCR to the multiplex PCR reads. The sample holds under 300,000 distinct CDR3 sequences; around 13% are singletons and the top ten take approximately 7.9%. These data belong to a study of T cells in Graves' hyperthyroidism and ophthalmopathy. Trimming shortened V by 1 base and J by 1 base, and 9 bases separated the two germline ends. The CDR3 has 15 amino acids. Germline V gene data show CDR1 as SEHNR and CDR2 as FQNEAQ (reference sequence).

Sequencing was carried out using blood. The receptor's source is a woman in her thirties or forties with Graves' hyperthyroidism. This rearrangement joins TRBV7-9 to TRBJ2-3; D is perhaps TRBD2 (6 bases). CDR3 coding DNA: TGTGCCAGCAGCTTAGTTTCTAGCGGCACAGATACGCAGTATTTT. Encoded protein: CASSLVSSGTDTQYF.